The clone carrying this TCR beta chain was seen ten or more times. A 10-nucleotide random UMI tagged transcripts in template-switch 5'RACE cDNA synthesis. TCRdb re-analysed the 5' RACE reads in MiXCR, keeping a single row per CDR3 protein. The repertoire holds 80,000 or so distinct CDR3 sequences, around a tenth seen once, with 1.5% to 2% in the top ten. Trimming removed 4 bases at V and 6 bases at J, with 13 bases between. CDR3 length: 13 amino acids. CDR1 is SGHTA, CDR2 FQGNSA, per germline. The entry originates in a study of neurological immune-mediated disorders. The starting material, 2 million PBMCs stored at -80 C, gave rise to the unsorted libraries.

Sequenced sample: PBMCs. The genes are TRBV7-2 and TRBJ2-7; D possibly corresponds to TRBD1 (6 bases). The receptor was derived from a man in his forties or fifties in good health. The CDR3 loop is CASSSFGGSEQYF. The CDR3 nucleotides read TGTGCCAGCAGCTCTTTTGGGGGCTCCGAGCAGTACTTC.